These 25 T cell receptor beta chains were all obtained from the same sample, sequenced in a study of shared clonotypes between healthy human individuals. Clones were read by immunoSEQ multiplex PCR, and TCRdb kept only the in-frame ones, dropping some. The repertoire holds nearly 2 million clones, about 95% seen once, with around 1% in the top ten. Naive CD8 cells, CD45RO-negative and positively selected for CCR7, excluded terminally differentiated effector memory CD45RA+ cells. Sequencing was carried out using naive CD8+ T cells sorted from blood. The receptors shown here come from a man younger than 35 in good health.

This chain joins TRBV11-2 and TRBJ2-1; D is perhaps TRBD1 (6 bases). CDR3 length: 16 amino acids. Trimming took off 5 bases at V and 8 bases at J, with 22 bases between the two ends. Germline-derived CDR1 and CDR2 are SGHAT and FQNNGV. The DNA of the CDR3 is TGTGCCAGCAGCATACCCCCAGGGGCGAGATTATATGAGCAGTTCTTC. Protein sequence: CASSIPPGARLYEQFF.

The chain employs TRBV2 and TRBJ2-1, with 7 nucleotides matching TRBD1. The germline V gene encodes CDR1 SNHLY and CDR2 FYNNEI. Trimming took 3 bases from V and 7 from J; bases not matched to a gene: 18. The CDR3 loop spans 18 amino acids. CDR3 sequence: CASSDPLKSDRADNEQFF. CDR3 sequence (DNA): TGTGCCAGCAGTGACCCGCTAAAGTCCGACAGGGCGGATAATGAGCAGTTCTTC.

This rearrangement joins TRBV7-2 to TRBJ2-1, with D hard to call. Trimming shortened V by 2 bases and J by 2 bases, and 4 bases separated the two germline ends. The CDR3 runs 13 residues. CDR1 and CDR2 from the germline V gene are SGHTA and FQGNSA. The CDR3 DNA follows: TGTGCCAGCAGCTTATGGGCCTACAATGAGCAGTTCTTC. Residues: CASSLWAYNEQFF.

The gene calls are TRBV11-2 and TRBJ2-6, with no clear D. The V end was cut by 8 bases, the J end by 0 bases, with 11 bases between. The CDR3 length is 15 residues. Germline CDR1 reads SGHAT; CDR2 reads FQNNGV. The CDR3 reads CASGLQFSGANVLTF. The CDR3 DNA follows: TGTGCCAGCGGGTTACAGTTCTCTGGGGCCAACGTCCTGACTTTC. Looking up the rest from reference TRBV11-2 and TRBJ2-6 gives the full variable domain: EAGVAQSPRYKIIEKRQSVAFWCNPISGHATLYWYQQILGQGPKLLIQFQNNGVVDDSQLPKDRFSAERLKGVDSTLKIQPAKLEDSAVYLCASGLQFSGANVLTFGAGSRLTVL.

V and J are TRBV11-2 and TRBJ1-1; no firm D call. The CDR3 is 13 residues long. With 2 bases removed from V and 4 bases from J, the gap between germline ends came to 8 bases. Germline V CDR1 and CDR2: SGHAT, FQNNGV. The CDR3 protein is CASSLWVGTEAFF. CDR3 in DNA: TGTGCCAGCAGCTTATGGGTGGGCACTGAAGCTTTCTTT.

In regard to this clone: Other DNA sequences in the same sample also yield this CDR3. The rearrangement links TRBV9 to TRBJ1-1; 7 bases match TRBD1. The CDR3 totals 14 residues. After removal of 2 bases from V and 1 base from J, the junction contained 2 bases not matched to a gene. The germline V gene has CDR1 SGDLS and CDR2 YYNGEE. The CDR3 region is CASSVGTENTEAFF. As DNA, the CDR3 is TGTGCCAGCAGCGTGGGGACAGAGAACACTGAAGCTTTCTTT.

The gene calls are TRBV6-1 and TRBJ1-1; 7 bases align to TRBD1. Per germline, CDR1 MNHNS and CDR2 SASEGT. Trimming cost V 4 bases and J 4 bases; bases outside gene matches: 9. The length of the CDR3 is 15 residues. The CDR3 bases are TGTGCCAGCAGTGCCCCGACAGGGATTTTCACTGAAGCTTTCTTT. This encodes CASSAPTGIFTEAFF.

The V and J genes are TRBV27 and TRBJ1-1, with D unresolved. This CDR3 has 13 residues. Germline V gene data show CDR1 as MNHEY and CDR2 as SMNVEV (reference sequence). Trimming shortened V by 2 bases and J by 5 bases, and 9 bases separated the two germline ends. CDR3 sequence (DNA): TGTGCCAGCAGTTTAGTGGAGGGAACTGAAGCTTTCTTT. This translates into CASSLVEGTEAFF.

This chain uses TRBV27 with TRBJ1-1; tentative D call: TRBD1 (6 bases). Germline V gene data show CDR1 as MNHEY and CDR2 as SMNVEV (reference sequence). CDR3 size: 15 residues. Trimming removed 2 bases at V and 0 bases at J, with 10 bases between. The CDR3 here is CASSLQGPMNTEAFF. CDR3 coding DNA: TGTGCCAGCAGTTTACAGGGGCCTATGAACACTGAAGCTTTCTTT.

CDR3 loop: CASISWSTEAFF. The CDR3 DNA sequence: TGTGCCAGCATCTCCTGGAGTACTGAAGCTTTCTTT. This chain connects TRBV27 to TRBJ1-1; D gene unclear. The CDR3 extends over 12 amino acids. CDR1 and CDR2 (germline): MNHEY, SMNVEV (reference sequence). Deletions cut 7 bases from V and 5 bases from J, with 11 bases between.

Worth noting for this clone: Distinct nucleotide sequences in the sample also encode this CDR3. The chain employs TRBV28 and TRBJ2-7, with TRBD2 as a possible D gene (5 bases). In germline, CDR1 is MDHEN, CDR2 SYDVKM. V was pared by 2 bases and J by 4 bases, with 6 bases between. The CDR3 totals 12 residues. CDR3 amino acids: CASSLRGYEQYF. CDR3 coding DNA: TGTGCCAGCAGTTTACGGGGTTACGAGCAGTACTTC.

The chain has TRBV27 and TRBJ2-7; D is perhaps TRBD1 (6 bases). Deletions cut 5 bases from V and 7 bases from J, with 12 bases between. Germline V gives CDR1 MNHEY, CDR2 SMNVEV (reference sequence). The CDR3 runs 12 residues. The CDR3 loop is CASSPPQGEQYF. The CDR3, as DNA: TGTGCCAGCAGTCCCCCTCAGGGGGAGCAGTACTTC.

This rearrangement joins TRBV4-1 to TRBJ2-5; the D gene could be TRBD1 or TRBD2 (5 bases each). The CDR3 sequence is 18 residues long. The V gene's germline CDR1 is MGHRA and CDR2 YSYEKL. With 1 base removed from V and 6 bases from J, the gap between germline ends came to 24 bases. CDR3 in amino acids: CASSQGEGWTEAGQTQYF. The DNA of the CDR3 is TGCGCCAGCAGCCAAGGTGAGGGGTGGACGGAGGCTGGGCAGACCCAGTACTTC.

In DNA, the CDR3 is TGTGCCAGCAGCCCAGACCCTAATGAAAAACTGTTTTTT. The encoded protein is CASSPDPNEKLFF. This sequence joins TRBV5-6 and TRBJ1-4; D remains unclear. The germline gives CDR1 SGHDT, CDR2 YYEEEE. Deletions cut 4 bases from V and 3 bases from J, with 7 bases between. This CDR3 is 13 amino acids long. The variable domain in full, with the rest retrieved from reference TRBV5-6 and TRBJ1-4, is DAGVTQSPTHLIKTRGQQVTLRCSPKSGHDTVSWYQQALGQGPQFIFQYYEEEERQRGNFPDRFSGHQFPNYSSELNVNALLLGDSALYLCASSPDPNEKLFFGSGTQLSVL.

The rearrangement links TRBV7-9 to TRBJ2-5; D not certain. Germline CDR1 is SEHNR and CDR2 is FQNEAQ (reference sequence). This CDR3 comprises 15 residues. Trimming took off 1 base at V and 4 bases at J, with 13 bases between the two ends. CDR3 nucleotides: TGTGCCAGCAGCTTAGTAGGAGAAGCCCCAGAGACCCAGTACTTC. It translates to CASSLVGEAPETQYF. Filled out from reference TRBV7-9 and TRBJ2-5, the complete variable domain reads DTGVSQNPRHKITKRGQNVTFRCDPISEHNRLYWYRQTLGQGPEFLTYFQNEAQLEKSRLLSDRFSAERPKGSFSTLEIQRTEQGDSAMYLCASSLVGEAPETQYFGPGTRLLVL.

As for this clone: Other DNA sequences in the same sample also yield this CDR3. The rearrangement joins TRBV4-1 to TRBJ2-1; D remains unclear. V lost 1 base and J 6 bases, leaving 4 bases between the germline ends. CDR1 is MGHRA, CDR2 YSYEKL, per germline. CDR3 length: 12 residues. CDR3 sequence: CASSQGANEQFF. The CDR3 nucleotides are TGCGCCAGCAGCCAAGGGGCCAATGAGCAGTTCTTC.

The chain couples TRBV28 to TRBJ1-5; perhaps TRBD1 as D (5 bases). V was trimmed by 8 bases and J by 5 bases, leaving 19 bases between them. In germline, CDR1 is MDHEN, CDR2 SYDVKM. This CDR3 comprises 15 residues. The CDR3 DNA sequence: TGTGCCAGCTGCACCGGGGCCCTAAGCGATCAGCCCCAGCATTTT. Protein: CASCTGALSDQPQHF. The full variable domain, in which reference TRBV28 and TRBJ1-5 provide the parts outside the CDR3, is DVKVTQSSRYLVKRTGEKVFLECVQDMDHENMFWYRQDPGLGLRLIYFSYDVKMKEKGDIPEGYSVSREKKERFSLILESASTNQTSMYLCASCTGALSDQPQHFGDGTRLSIL.

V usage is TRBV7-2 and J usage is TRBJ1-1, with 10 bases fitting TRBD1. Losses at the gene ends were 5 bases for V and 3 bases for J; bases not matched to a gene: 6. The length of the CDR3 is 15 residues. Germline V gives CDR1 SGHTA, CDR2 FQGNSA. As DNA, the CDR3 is TGTGCCAGCAGCCTACTGGGACAGGGGCACACTGAAGCTTTCTTT. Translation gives CASSLLGQGHTEAFF.

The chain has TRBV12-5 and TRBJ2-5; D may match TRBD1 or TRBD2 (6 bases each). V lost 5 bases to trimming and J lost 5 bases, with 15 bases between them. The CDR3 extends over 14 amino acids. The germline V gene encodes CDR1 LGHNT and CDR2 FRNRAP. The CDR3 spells CASGPGGGWETQYF. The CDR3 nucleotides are TGTGCTAGTGGTCCTGGAGGGGGGTGGGAGACCCAGTACTTC.

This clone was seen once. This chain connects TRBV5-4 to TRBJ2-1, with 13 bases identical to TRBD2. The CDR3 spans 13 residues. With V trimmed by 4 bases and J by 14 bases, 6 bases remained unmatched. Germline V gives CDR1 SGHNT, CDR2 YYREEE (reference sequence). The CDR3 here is CASSQGTSGIEFF. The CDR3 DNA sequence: TGTGCCAGCAGCCAGGGGACTAGCGGGATCGAGTTCTTC. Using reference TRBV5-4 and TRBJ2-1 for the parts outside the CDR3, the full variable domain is ETGVTQSPTHLIKTRGQQVTLRCSSQSGHNTVSWYQQALGQGPQFIFQYYREEENGRGNFPPRFSGLQFPNYSSELNVNALELDDSALYLCASSQGTSGIEFFGPGTRLTVL.

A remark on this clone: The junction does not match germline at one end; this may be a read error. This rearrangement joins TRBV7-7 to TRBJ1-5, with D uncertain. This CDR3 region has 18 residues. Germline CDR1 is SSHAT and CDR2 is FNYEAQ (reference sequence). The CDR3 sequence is CASSLGKPHPDSNQPQHF. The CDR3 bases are TGTGCTAGCAGCTTAGGGAAACCCCACCCTGATAGCAATCAGCCCCAGCATTTT.

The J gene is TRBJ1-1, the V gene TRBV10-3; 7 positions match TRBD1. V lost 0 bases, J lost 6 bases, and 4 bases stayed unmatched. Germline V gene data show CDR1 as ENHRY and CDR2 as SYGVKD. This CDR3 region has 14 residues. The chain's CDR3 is CAISESDRVSEAFF. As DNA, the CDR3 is TGTGCCATCAGTGAGTCTGACAGGGTGTCTGAAGCTTTCTTT.

CDR3 coding DNA: TGTGCCAGCAGCGGTACTCAGGGGGGTCGAACTGAAGCTTTCTTT. Its translation is CASSGTQGGRTEAFF. This chain connects TRBV9 to TRBJ1-1; 7 bases fit TRBD1. CDR3 length: 15 amino acids. Germline CDR1 is SGDLS and CDR2 is YYNGEE. V shed 3 bases, J shed 5 bases, and the junction held 10 bases outside the gene matches.

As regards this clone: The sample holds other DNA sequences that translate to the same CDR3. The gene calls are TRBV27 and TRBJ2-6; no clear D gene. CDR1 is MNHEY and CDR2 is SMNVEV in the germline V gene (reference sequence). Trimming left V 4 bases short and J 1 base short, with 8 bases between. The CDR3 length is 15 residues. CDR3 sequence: CASSSPGSGANVLTF. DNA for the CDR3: TGTGCCAGCAGTTCCCCGGGTTCTGGGGCCAACGTCCTGACTTTC.

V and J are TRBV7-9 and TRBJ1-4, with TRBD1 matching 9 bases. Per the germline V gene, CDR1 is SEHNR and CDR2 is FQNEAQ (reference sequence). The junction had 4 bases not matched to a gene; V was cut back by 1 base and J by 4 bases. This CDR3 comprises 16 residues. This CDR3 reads CASSLGGQGINEKLFF. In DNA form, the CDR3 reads TGTGCCAGCAGCTTAGGGGGACAGGGCATTAATGAAAAACTGTTTTTT.